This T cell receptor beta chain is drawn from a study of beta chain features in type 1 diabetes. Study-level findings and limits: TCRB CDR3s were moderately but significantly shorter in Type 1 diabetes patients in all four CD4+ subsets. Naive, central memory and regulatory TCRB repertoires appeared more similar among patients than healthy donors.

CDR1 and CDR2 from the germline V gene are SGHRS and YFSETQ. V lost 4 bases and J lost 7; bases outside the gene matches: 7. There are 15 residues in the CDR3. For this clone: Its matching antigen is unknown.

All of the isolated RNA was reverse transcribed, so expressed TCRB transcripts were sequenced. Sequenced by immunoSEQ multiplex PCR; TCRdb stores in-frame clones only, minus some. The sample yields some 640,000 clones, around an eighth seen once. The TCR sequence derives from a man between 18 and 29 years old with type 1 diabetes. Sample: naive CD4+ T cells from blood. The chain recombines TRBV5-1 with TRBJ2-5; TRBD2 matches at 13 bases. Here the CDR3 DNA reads TGCGCCAGCAGCCCATGGACTAGCGGGAGCGGGACCCAGTACTTC. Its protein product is CASSPWTSGSGTQYF.